This T cell receptor (beta chain) derives from a study of blood T cells in healthy people across ages. Study conclusions and caveats: Diversity figures derived from one million T cells were judged to underestimate the true value. With age, beta diversity per million T cells declined roughly linearly, significantly by roughly 40.

This clonotype was recorded at least ten times. Its antigen remains unidentified. The second PCR ran about 6 to 12 cycles with a sample-barcoded 5' primer and J-beta primers. Each of the cDNA molecules was tagged by a template-switch adaptor with 12 random nucleotides. TCRdb reprocessed the 5' RACE reads via MiXCR and lists one record per CDR3 protein. Among 1.5 million to 2 million distinct CDR3 sequences listed, 28% were seen once. Sample: blood. The clonotype was recovered from a woman aged 25 to 45 in good health.

The CDR3 here is CATSTGASSSYNEQFF. The CDR3 DNA follows: TGTGCCACCTCTACAGGGGCATCGAGCTCCTACAATGAGCAGTTCTTC. The chain combines TRBV12-3 or TRBV12-4 with TRBJ2-1, with 7 bases lining up with TRBD1. Losses at the gene ends were 10 bases for V and 0 bases for J; bases not matched to a gene: 12. The CDR3 has 16 amino acids.